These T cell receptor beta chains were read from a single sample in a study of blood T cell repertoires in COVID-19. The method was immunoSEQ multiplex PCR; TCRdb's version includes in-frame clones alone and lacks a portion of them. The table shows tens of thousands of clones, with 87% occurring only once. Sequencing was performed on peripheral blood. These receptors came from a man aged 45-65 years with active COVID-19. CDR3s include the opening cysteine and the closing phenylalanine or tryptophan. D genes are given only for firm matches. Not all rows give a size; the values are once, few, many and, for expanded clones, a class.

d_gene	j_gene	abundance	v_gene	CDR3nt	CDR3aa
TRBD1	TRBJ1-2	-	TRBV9	TGTGCCAGCAGCCAGGGACAGTCTGACTATGGCTACACCTTC	CASSQGQSDYGYTF
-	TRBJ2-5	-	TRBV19	TGTGCCAGTAGTATCCGAGAGACCCAGTACTTC	CASSIRETQYF
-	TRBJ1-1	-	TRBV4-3	TGCGCCAGCAGCCAAGATCAGAGAGCGAGCGCCTATGAAGCTTTCTTT	CASSQDQRASAYEAFF
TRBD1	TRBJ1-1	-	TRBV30	TGTGCCTGGAGTACCGACTCGACAGGGCTCGGCACTGAAGCTTTCTTT	CAWSTDSTGLGTEAFF
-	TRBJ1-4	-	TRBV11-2	TGTGCCAGCAGCTTAGAGCACTTCTTAAATGAAAAACTGTTTTTT	CASSLEHFLNEKLFF
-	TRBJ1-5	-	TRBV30	TGTGCCTGGGCTATGTCTAGCAATCAGCCCCAGCATTTT	CAWAMSSNQPQHF
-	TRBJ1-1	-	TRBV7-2	TGTGCCAGCAGCTTAGGTAGTAGACAGGCTGAAGCTTTCTTT	CASSLGSRQAEAFF
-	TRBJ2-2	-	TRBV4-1	TGCGCCAGCAGCCAAGATACTACCTGGTCCGGGGAGCTGTTTTTT	CASSQDTTWSGELFF
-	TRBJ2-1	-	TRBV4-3	TGCGCCAGCAGCCAAGAGGCTTACAATGAGCAGTTCTTC	CASSQEAYNEQFF
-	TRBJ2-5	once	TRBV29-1	TGCAGCGTGGGGGCGGCGATCCAAGAGACCCAGTACTTC	CSVGAAIQETQYF
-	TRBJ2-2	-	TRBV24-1	TGTGCCACCAGTGGTAAGAACACCGGGGAGCTGTTTTTT	CATSGKNTGELFF
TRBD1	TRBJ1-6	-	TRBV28	TGTGCCAGCAGACGCCCGGGACAGGGGCCCAATTCACCCCTCCACTTT	CASRRPGQGPNSPLHF
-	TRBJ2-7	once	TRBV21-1	TGTGCCAGCAGCAAAGCGCGGACAGGGAGGGGATGGCCCTACGAGCAGTACTTC	CASSKARTGRGWPYEQYF
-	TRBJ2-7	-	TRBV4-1	TGCGCCAGCAGCATTAAAACAGGGAACGAGCAGTACTTC	CASSIKTGNEQYF
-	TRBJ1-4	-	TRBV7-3	TGTGCCAGCAGCCTGACCCCACCGGGACACCTAAATGAAAAACTGTTTTTT	CASSLTPPGHLNEKLFF
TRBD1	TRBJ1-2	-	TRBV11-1	TGTGCCAGCAGCTCCGAGGGACAGCCTCAGGTCACCTTC	CASSSEGQPQVTF
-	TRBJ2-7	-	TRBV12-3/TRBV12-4	TGTGCCAGCAGTTTGGTAGAGAACTACGAGCAGTACTTC	CASSLVENYEQYF
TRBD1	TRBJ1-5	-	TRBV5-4	TGTGCCAGCAGCCTGGGACAGGGACGAAATCAGCCCCAGCATTTT	CASSLGQGRNQPQHF
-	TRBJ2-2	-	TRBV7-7	TGTGCCAGCAGCCAAGCTAATACCGGGGAGCTGTTTTTT	CASSQANTGELFF
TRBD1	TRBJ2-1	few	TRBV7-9	TGTGCCAGCGGGGTGAGGGACAGGGGATACAATGAGCAGTTCTTC	CASGVRDRGYNEQFF
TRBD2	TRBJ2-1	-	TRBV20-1	TGCAGTGCCAGTCGGGGGGGGCCTGGCTACAATGAGCAGTTCTTC	CSASRGGPGYNEQFF
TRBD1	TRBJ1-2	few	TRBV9	TGTGCCAGCAGCGCCATGGGGCAGGGGGATGGCTACACCTTC	CASSAMGQGDGYTF
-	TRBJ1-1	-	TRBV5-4	TGTGCCAGCAGCGCAATGGGGCCCCACACTGAAGCTTTCTTT	CASSAMGPHTEAFF
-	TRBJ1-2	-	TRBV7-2	TGTGCCAGCAGCTTAAATGGGGCCCCGGTACCTAACTATGGCTACACCTTC	CASSLNGAPVPNYGYTF
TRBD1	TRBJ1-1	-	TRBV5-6	TGTGCCAGCAGCCAATCCGGACAGGTGGTGAACACTGAAGCTTTCTTT	CASSQSGQVVNTEAFF
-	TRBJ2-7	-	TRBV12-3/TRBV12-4	TGTGCCACCAAGTTCGAGGGTTCCTACGAGCAGTACTTC	CATKFEGSYEQYF
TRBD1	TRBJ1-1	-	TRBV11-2	TGTGCCAGCAGCACTCGGGAGGGGGCAGCTTTCTTT	CASSTREGAAFF
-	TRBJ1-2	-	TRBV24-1	TGTGCCACCAGTGACCGCGGACAGCCTCGAGGACTGGGCTACACCTTC	CATSDRGQPRGLGYTF
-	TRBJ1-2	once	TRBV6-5	TGTGCCAGCACCAAAGACAGTAACTATGGCTACACCTTC	CASTKDSNYGYTF
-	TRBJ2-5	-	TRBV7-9	TGTGCCAGCAGCCCGCGGACACTCCCGTCTGAGACCCAGTACTTC	CASSPRTLPSETQYF
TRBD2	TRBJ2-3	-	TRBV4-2	TGTGCCAGCAGCCAAGAACTAGCGGGGGCCCATCGCACAGATACGCAGTATTTT	CASSQELAGAHRTDTQYF
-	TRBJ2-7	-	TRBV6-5	TGTGCCAGCAGCCGGGACTCCCTCTCCTACGAGCAGTACTTC	CASSRDSLSYEQYF
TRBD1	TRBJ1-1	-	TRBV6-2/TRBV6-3	TGTGCCAGCAGTTTTAACAGGGGGAGGGTCCCTGAAGCTTTCTTT	CASSFNRGRVPEAFF
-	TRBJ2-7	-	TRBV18	TGTGCCAGCTCACCACCGACCGGTAGCGAGAGCTCCTACGAGCAGTACTTC	CASSPPTGSESSYEQYF
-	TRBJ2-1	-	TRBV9	TGTGCCAGCAGCGTAGACTTGAGCTCCTACAATGAGCAGTTCTTC	CASSVDLSSYNEQFF
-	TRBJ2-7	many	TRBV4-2	TGTGCCAGCAGCCAAGATTGGGACTCCGAGCAGTACTTC	CASSQDWDSEQYF
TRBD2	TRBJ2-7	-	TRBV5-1	TGCGCCAGCAGCTTGACAGCGGGGGGCAGCTCCTACGAGCAGTACTTC	CASSLTAGGSSYEQYF
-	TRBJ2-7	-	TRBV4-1	TGCGCCAGCAGCCAAGCTAGAACATCCCAGCCGAGGCAGTACTTC	CASSQARTSQPRQYF
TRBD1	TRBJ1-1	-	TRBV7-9	TGTGCCAGCATCCCCGGGGGACAGAGCCACACTGAAGCTTTCTTT	CASIPGGQSHTEAFF
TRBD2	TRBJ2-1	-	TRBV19	TGTGCCAGTAGTAGTCCAAGCGGGGGGTTGAATGAGCAGTTCTTC	CASSSPSGGLNEQFF
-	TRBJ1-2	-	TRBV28	TGTGCCAGCAGTTTTGGGCAGGGCCATGGCTACACCTTC	CASSFGQGHGYTF
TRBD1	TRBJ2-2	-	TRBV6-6	TGTGCCAGCAGTGGATCGACAGGGTCCGAGAGGAACACCGGGGAGCTGTTTTTT	CASSGSTGSERNTGELFF
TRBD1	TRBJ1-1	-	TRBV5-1	TGCGCCAGCAGCTCGGACAGGAGACACACTATGAACACTGAAGCTTTCTTT	CASSSDRRHTMNTEAFF
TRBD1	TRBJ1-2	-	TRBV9	TGTGCCAGCAGCGTAGCCAGGGGGTTGGGCTATGGCTACACCTTC	CASSVARGLGYGYTF
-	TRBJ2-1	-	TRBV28	TGTGCCAGCAGTCCCCCCGAGGCCGGCTACAATGAGCAGTTCTTC	CASSPPEAGYNEQFF
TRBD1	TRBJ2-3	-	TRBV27	TGTGCCAGCAGGGGACAGGGCCGGGGTACGCAGTATTTT	CASRGQGRGTQYF
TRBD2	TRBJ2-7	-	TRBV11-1	TGTGCCAGCAGCCCCAGACTAGCGGTATACTACGAGCAGTACTTC	CASSPRLAVYYEQYF
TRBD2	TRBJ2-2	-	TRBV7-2	TGTGCCAGCAGTCAGAGAGGACTAGCGGGAAACACCGGGGAGCTGTTTTTT	CASSQRGLAGNTGELFF
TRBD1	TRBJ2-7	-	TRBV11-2	TGTGCCAGCAGCCACGGACAGGAGGTTTACGAGCAGTACTTC	CASSHGQEVYEQYF
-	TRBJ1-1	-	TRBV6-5	TGTGCCAGCACGTGGTTTGGAGGCGGAAACACTGAAGCTTTCTTT	CASTWFGGGNTEAFF
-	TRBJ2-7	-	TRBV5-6	TGTGCCAGCACCTCCGCCAGGGGTCACTACGAGCAGTACTTC	CASTSARGHYEQYF
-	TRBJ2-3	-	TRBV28	TGTGCCAGCAGTAAACCGGGGAGAATCACAGATACGCAGTATTTT	CASSKPGRITDTQYF
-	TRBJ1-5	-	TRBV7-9	TGTGCCAGCAGCTTAGCGGTCGGGGTACAGAGCAATCAGCCCCAGCATTTT	CASSLAVGVQSNQPQHF
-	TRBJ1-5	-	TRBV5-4	TGTGCCAGCAGCTTGACCCCAGGTAACAATCAGCCCCAGCATTTT	CASSLTPGNNQPQHF
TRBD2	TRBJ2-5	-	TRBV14	TGTGCCAGCAGCCTGGATCGACCTAGCGGCCTCGGGGAGACCCAGTACTTC	CASSLDRPSGLGETQYF